One sample yielded the 30 T cell receptor beta chains listed below, sequenced in a study of beta chain features in type 1 diabetes. The entirety of the isolated RNA underwent reverse transcription, so expressed TCRB transcripts were sequenced. TCRdb's table, derived via immunoSEQ multiplex PCR, lists solely in-frame clones and lacks some. The sample consists of 600,000 to 650,000 clones, around 16% of them appearing once. Sequencing was done on a sample of naive CD4+ T cells from blood. All receptors come from a man between 18 and 35 years old in good health.

The rearrangement joins TRBV4-3 to TRBJ2-7, with 7 bases identical to TRBD2. The CDR3 totals 15 residues. CDR1 is LGHNA and CDR2 is YSLEER in the germline V gene. The V gene end was trimmed by 4 bases and the J gene end by 1 base; junction bases not matched to a gene: 7. The CDR3 coding sequence is TGCGCCAGCAGCCGCGGACTAGAAATTTCCTACGAGCAGTACTTC. As protein: CASSRGLEISYEQYF.

This chain links TRBV5-4 with TRBJ2-3; 8 positions match TRBD2. The J segment lost 1 base and the V segment lost 4 bases, leaving 5 bases of the junction unmatched. Germline-derived CDR1 and CDR2 are SGHNT and YYREEE (reference sequence). This CDR3 has 15 amino acids. The CDR3 sequence: CASSSGGWGTDTQYF. CDR3 nucleotides: TGTGCCAGCAGCAGCGGGGGATGGGGCACAGATACGCAGTATTTT. Using reference TRBV5-4 and TRBJ2-3 for the parts outside the CDR3, the full variable domain is ETGVTQSPTHLIKTRGQQVTLRCSSQSGHNTVSWYQQALGQGPQFIFQYYREEENGRGNFPPRFSGLQFPNYSSELNVNALELDDSALYLCASSSGGWGTDTQYFGPGTRLTVL.

Note on this clone: Different DNA sequences within this sample yield the same CDR3. The genes are TRBV7-2 and TRBJ2-7; D is ambiguous. The CDR3 is 11 amino acids. Germline V CDR1 and CDR2: SGHTA, FQGNSA. Trimming left V 5 bases short and J 3 bases short, with 5 bases between. CDR3 loop: CASSLYYEQYF. CDR3 nucleotides: TGTGCCAGCAGCCTTTACTACGAGCAGTACTTC.

CDR3 DNA: TGCGCCAGCAACACCGGTTGGAATCAAGAGACCCAGTACTTC. This translates into CASNTGWNQETQYF. The chain recombines TRBV5-1 with TRBJ2-5; no clear D gene. V lost 6 bases and J 2 bases, leaving 14 bases between the germline ends. The CDR3 has 14 residues. Germline lookup yields CDR1 SGHRS and CDR2 YFSETQ.

This clone has a handful of counts. The CDR3 here is CASSARDSSYEQYF. CDR3 bases: TGTGCCAGCAGCGCTCGGGACAGCTCCTACGAGCAGTACTTC. J is TRBJ2-5 and V is TRBV9; 7 bases agree with TRBD1. The J call may not be correct, given that the DNA end is closer to TRBJ2-7. Germline V gives CDR1 SGDLS, CDR2 YYNGEE. CDR3 length equals 14 residues.

A few counts support this clone. The gene calls are TRBV9 and TRBJ1-5; unclear D gene. Germline loops: CDR1 SGDLS, CDR2 YYNGEE. The CDR3 has 15 residues. Trimming pared 2 bases from V and 7 bases from J, leaving 16 bases between. CDR3 DNA: TGTGCCAGCAGCGTGACCGGACGGGAGTGGCAGCCCCAGCATTTT. It is translated as CASSVTGREWQPQHF.

This clone has more than one count but fewer than ten. The rearrangement uses TRBV5-4 and TRBJ2-7; D uncertain. This CDR3 is built from 12 residues. Per germline, CDR1 SGHNT and CDR2 YYREEE (reference sequence). The germline V and J ends were trimmed by 4 bases and 1 base, with 6 bases remaining between them. The CDR3 loop reads CASSGRSYEQYF. The CDR3 nucleotides are TGTGCCAGCAGCGGTAGGTCCTACGAGCAGTACTTC.

The V and J genes are TRBV4-1 and TRBJ2-4, with TRBD1 as a possible D gene (6 bases). Trimming stripped 0 bases from V and 9 bases from J, with 18 bases between. The CDR3 contains 16 residues. CDR1 is MGHRA, CDR2 YSYEKL, per germline. The CDR3 nucleotides are TGCGCCAGCAGCCAAGATCAGGCAGGGGTAAAATCCATTCAGTACTTC. Its translation is CASSQDQAGVKSIQYF.

The chain links TRBV13 to TRBJ2-3; D remains ambiguous. Trimming stripped 0 bases from V and 6 bases from J, with 4 bases between. From germline, CDR1 is PRHDT and CDR2 FYEKMQ (reference sequence). CDR3 length: 12 amino acids. CDR3 in DNA: TGTGCCAGCAGCTTAGGAGCCGATACGCAGTATTTT. Its translation: CASSLGADTQYF.

This clone occurred a few times. V and J are TRBV19 and TRBJ2-7; D remains unclear. The germline V gene encodes CDR1 LNHDA and CDR2 SQIVND (reference sequence). V lost 4 bases to trimming and J lost 4 bases, with 8 bases between them. The length of the CDR3 is 12 residues. The CDR3 DNA reads TGTGCCAGTAGTACACGGCGATACGAGCAGTACTTC. This gives the protein CASSTRRYEQYF.

V usage is TRBV11-2 and J usage is TRBJ2-7; the D gene is possibly TRBD1 (7 bases). This CDR3 contains 13 residues. Germline assignment: CDR1 SGHAT and CDR2 FQNNGV. The V end lost 7 bases, the J end lost 3 bases, and 13 bases lay between the germline ends. This CDR3 is CASTPGGIYEQYF. The CDR3 region has the DNA TGTGCCAGCACCCCAGGGGGGATCTACGAGCAGTACTTC.

The J gene is TRBJ2-5, the V gene TRBV6-5; D is uncertain. Per the germline V gene, CDR1 is MNHEY and CDR2 is SVGAGI. CDR3 length: 11 amino acids. V was shortened by 6 bases and J by 5 bases, with 7 bases between the two germline ends. The chain's CDR3 is CASRIGETQYF. The CDR3 DNA reads as TGTGCCAGCAGAATCGGGGAGACCCAGTACTTC.

This clone was seen only a few times. The identical CDR3 is also encoded by other nucleotide sequences in the sample. The rearrangement uses TRBV5-4 and TRBJ2-7; 8 nucleotides match TRBD1. This CDR3 contains 13 residues. After removal of 4 bases from V and 3 bases from J, the junction contained 3 bases not matched to a gene. CDR1 SGHNT and CDR2 YYREEE come from the germline V gene (reference sequence). Here the CDR3 DNA reads TGTGCCAGCAGCACCGGACAGGGCTACGAGCAGTACTTC. Its protein product is CASSTGQGYEQYF. Full variable domain (remainder filled in from reference TRBV5-4 and TRBJ2-7): ETGVTQSPTHLIKTRGQQVTLRCSSQSGHNTVSWYQQALGQGPQFIFQYYREEENGRGNFPPRFSGLQFPNYSSELNVNALELDDSALYLCASSTGQGYEQYFGPGTRLTVT.

This clone was found a few times. The gene calls are TRBV4-3 and TRBJ1-1; no reliable D call. The CDR3 length is 15 residues. Trimming took 0 bases from V and 1 from J, leaving 9 bases between them. CDR1 and CDR2 (germline): LGHNA, YSLEER. The CDR3 reads CASSQDLTTNTEAFF. CDR3 DNA sequence: TGCGCCAGCAGCCAAGATCTGACAACGAACACTGAAGCTTTCTTT.

The sample holds a few counts of this clone. The V call is TRBV7-2, the J call TRBJ1-6; TRBD1 might be the D (5 bases). The CDR3 runs to 14 residues. From germline, CDR1 is SGHTA and CDR2 FQGNSA. Trimming stripped 0 bases from V and 13 bases from J, with 13 bases between. CDR3 sequence: CASSLAGVGAPLHF. For the CDR3, the DNA is TGTGCCAGCAGCTTAGCGGGGGTTGGGGCTCCCCTCCACTTT.

As to this clone: Other DNA sequences of this sample code for an identical CDR3. The CDR3 loop reads CASSLRERETQYF. DNA of the CDR3: TGTGCCAGCAGCCTTCGGGAACGGGAGACCCAGTACTTC. The chain combines TRBV6-1 with TRBJ2-5; TRBD2 is a possible D gene (5 bases). This CDR3 comprises 13 residues. Trimming took 6 bases from V and 5 from J, leaving 13 bases between them. Germline V gene lookup returns CDR1 MNHNS and CDR2 SASEGT.

The rearrangement uses TRBV28 and TRBJ2-7; D gene ambiguous. Germline loops: CDR1 MDHEN, CDR2 SYDVKM. V was pared by 2 bases and J by 0 bases, with 11 bases between. The CDR3 consists of 15 residues. CDR3 sequence reads: CASSLPGLNSYEQYF. Here the CDR3 DNA reads TGTGCCAGCAGTTTACCGGGCCTGAACTCCTACGAGCAGTACTTC. Full variable domain (rest looked up from reference TRBV28 and TRBJ2-7): DVKVTQSSRYLVKRTGEKVFLECVQDMDHENMFWYRQDPGLGLRLIYFSYDVKMKEKGDIPEGYSVSREKKERFSLILESASTNQTSMYLCASSLPGLNSYEQYFGPGTRLTVT.

This clone was counted a few times. The chain combines TRBV28 with TRBJ1-1; a possible D gene is TRBD1 (5 bases). The CDR3 sequence is 12 residues long. V lost 8 bases, J lost 8 bases, and 15 bases lay in between. Germline V gene sequence: CDR1 MDHEN, CDR2 SYDVKM. CDR3 DNA: TGTGCCAGCCGCGAGGGGTCCTGGGAAGCTTTCTTT. It is translated as CASREGSWEAFF.

Comments on this clone: This specimen includes other DNA sequences encoding the same CDR3. The chain links TRBV29-1 to TRBJ1-2; maybe TRBD1 (5 bases). Trimming left V 4 bases short and J 6 bases short, with 12 bases between. CDR3 length: 12 residues. Per germline, CDR1 SQVTM and CDR2 ANQGSEA. The CDR3 coding sequence is TGCAGCGTTGTTGGGGGGGGTCATGGCTACACCTTC. This codes for CSVVGGGHGYTF.

This clone was seen more than once but under ten times. The rearrangement links TRBV7-2 to TRBJ2-7; D is undetermined. The V end lost 0 bases, the J end lost 4 bases, and 13 bases lay between the germline ends. CDR1 and CDR2 (germline): SGHTA, FQGNSA. The CDR3 runs 15 residues. The CDR3 region has the DNA TGTGCCAGCAGCTTAGCGGCGGCCGGTAGTTACGAGCAGTACTTC. Translated: CASSLAAAGSYEQYF.

This clone appeared a few times. The V call is TRBV7-2, the J call TRBJ2-5, with 9 bases fitting TRBD1. CDR1 SGHTA and CDR2 FQGNSA come from the germline V gene. The CDR3 is made up of 14 amino acids. V lost 4 bases and J lost 6; bases outside the gene matches: 6. The CDR3 loop reads CASSSGQGRKTQYF. CDR3 bases: TGTGCCAGCAGCTCAGGACAGGGGCGGAAGACCCAGTACTTC.

The J gene is TRBJ2-2, the V gene TRBV11-2; D assignment may be TRBD1 or TRBD2 (5 bases each). V lost 10 bases and J lost 4, with 16 bases in between. This CDR3 spans 14 amino acids. Per germline, CDR1 SGHAT and CDR2 FQNNGV. This chain's CDR3 is CATQGRAGTGELFF. CDR3 nucleotide sequence: TGTGCCACCCAGGGCAGGGCGGGCACCGGGGAGCTGTTTTTT.

This clone was seen a few times. The genes are TRBV5-5 and TRBJ2-4, with no clear D. CDR1 SGHKS and CDR2 YYEKEE come from the germline V gene (reference sequence). V was shortened by 4 bases and J by 8 bases, with 7 bases between the two germline ends. This CDR3 is built from 11 residues. CDR3 sequence reads: CASSKEDIQYF. For the CDR3, the DNA is TGTGCCAGCAGCAAAGAAGACATTCAGTACTTC.

In DNA form, the CDR3 reads TGTGCCAGCACCCCCAGGGGACAGGGTATCGAGCAGTTCTTC. Protein product: CASTPRGQGIEQFF. The chain combines TRBV6-6 with TRBJ2-1; 9 bases map to TRBD1. This CDR3 has 14 amino acids. V gave up 7 bases and J gave up 10 bases; unmatched junction bases: 11. CDR1 is MNHNY, CDR2 SVGAGI, per germline (reference sequence).

The genes are TRBV28 and TRBJ1-5, with a possible D match to TRBD1 (5 bases). V was clipped by 8 bases and J by 4 bases, with 18 bases between them. Germline CDR1 MDHEN, CDR2 SYDVKM. The CDR3 contains 15 residues. CDR3 region: CASSLPPGGNQPQHF. CDR3 in DNA: TGTGCCAGCTCTCTCCCACCCGGGGGAAATCAGCCCCAGCATTTT.

This clone has just a few counts. This sample also contains other DNA sequences that code for the same CDR3. V usage is TRBV6-5 and J usage is TRBJ2-5; possibly TRBD1 or TRBD2 for D (6 bases each). CDR3 length: 15 amino acids. Trimming left V 3 bases short and J 5 bases short, with 16 bases between. The germline V gene has CDR1 MNHEY and CDR2 SVGAGI. CDR3 sequence: CASSYSAGRGETQYF. Written as DNA, the CDR3 is TGTGCCAGCAGTTATTCGGCGGGAAGGGGGGAGACCCAGTACTTC.

V is TRBV7-9 and J is TRBJ1-6; 10 nucleotides align to TRBD1. The trim removed 2 bases at V and 13 bases at J, leaving 8 bases unmatched. The CDR3 extends over 15 amino acids. Germline assignment: CDR1 SEHNR and CDR2 FQNEAQ (reference sequence). CDR3 residues: CASSLRDRGWRPLHF. CDR3 bases: TGTGCCAGCAGCTTAAGGGACAGGGGTTGGCGTCCCCTCCACTTT.

This clone turned up a few times. The gene calls are TRBV6-5 and TRBJ2-5; 7 positions agree with TRBD1. Trimming removed 6 bases from V and 4 bases from J; junction bases left unmatched: 8. The CDR3 has 14 amino acids. Looked up from germline, CDR1 is MNHEY and CDR2 is SVGAGI. The CDR3, as DNA: TGTGCCAGCAGCCTGACAGGGTTTCGAGAGACCCAGTACTTC. Its protein product is CASSLTGFRETQYF.

This chain uses TRBV30 with TRBJ1-4, with D uncertain. Germline V gene sequence: CDR1 GTSNPN, CDR2 SVGIG (reference sequence). The CDR3 extends over 12 amino acids. V lost 2 bases and J lost 7, with 8 bases in between. The CDR3 sequence: CAWSRGSEKLFF. The CDR3 DNA reads TGTGCCTGGAGTCGGGGTTCTGAAAAACTGTTTTTT.

The CDR3 bases are TGTGCCAGCAGCGGAGGGACAGGGTTCTACTATGGCTACACCTTC. It translates to CASSGGTGFYYGYTF. This sequence joins TRBV5-4 and TRBJ1-2, with TRBD1 matching 9 bases. Germline trimming cut 4 bases from V and 3 bases from J; bases unmatched to any gene: 7. Germline CDR1 SGHNT, CDR2 YYREEE (reference sequence). The CDR3 totals 15 residues.